This TCR beta chain originates from a study of T cells after yellow fever vaccination. Regarding the study as a whole: By day 5 rather than day 15, the secondary response had peaked, though it was weaker. Most primary-vaccination clones recurred post-booster (roughly 96% CD4, over 70% CD8).

Germline V gene sequence: CDR1 DFQATT, CDR2 SNEGSKA (reference sequence). The ends were cut back, 3 bases at V and 5 bases at J, with 11 bases in the middle. There are 14 residues in the CDR3. This clonotype has only a few counts. Its specificity is not known. TCRdb re-analysed the 5' RACE reads in MiXCR, keeping a single row per CDR3 protein. Among about 210,000 distinct CDR3 sequences, approximately 6.8% were seen once, and the ten largest hold more than 0.85%. This chain uses TRBV20-1 with TRBJ1-6; no reliable D call. This specimen was CD4+ T cells sorted from PBMCs, taken on the day of the yellow fever booster vaccination. This receptor was taken from a man younger than 45 who received the YFV17D yellow fever vaccine. CDR3 in amino acids: CSARDHTNNSPLHF. In DNA, the CDR3 is TGCAGTGCTAGGGATCACACGAATAATTCACCCCTCCACTTT.